The present TCR beta chain was sequenced within a study of T cell repertoires in cytomegalovirus infection. In the case of this clonotype: The antigen remains undetermined.

The germline gives CDR1 KGHDR, CDR2 SFDVKD. This CDR3 contains 16 residues. Trimming shortened V by 2 bases and J by 6 bases, and 17 bases separated the two germline ends. TCRdb processed the reads anew with MiXCR; each CDR3 protein has one entry. This table has about 110,000 distinct CDR3 sequences, around 9.1% appearing once. Sequenced sample: PBMCs, sequenced either directly or after in vitro stimulation (not recorded which). This chain uses TRBV24-1 with TRBJ2-3; tentative D call: TRBD2 (6 bases). The TCR comes from a human donor in good health (CMV status not recorded). Some clones in this sample may be carry-over from other donors' samples. The DNA for the CDR3 is TGTGCCACCAGTGATTCGCTAACGGGAGTGGGGGATACGCAGTATTTT. Residues: CATSDSLTGVGDTQYF.